The 2 T cell receptor beta chains below come from one sample, sequenced in a study of blood T cell repertoires in COVID-19. Profiling relied on immunoSEQ multiplex PCR, and the TCRdb table lists in-frame clones only, not all of them. This table has about 270,000 clones, about 91% appearing once. Sequencing used PBMCs or T cells enriched from blood (not recorded which). These receptors all stem from a man aged 40-55 years who had been exposed to COVID-19.

V is TRBV11-2 and J is TRBJ2-7; weak D call: TRBD2 (5 bases). Germline lookup yields CDR1 SGHAT and CDR2 FQNNGV. V dropped 6 bases and J dropped 2 bases, with 14 bases sitting between them. The CDR3 contains 14 residues. DNA for the CDR3: TGTGCCAGCAGGCAATGGACTGCAGCCTACGAGCAGTACTTC. This codes for CASRQWTAAYEQYF.

This chain connects TRBV7-9 to TRBJ1-2, with D unresolved. The CDR3 covers 12 residues. V lost 3 bases and J lost 6, with 8 bases in between. Germline V gives CDR1 SEHNR, CDR2 FQNEAQ (reference sequence). The CDR3 reads CASSFPRDGYTF. The CDR3 DNA sequence: TGTGCCAGCAGCTTTCCTCGGGATGGCTACACCTTC. The variable domain in full, with the rest retrieved from reference TRBV7-9 and TRBJ1-2, is DTGVSQNPRHKITKRGQNVTFRCDPISEHNRLYWYRQTLGQGPEFLTYFQNEAQLEKSRLLSDRFSAERPKGSFSTLEIQRTEQGDSAMYLCASSFPRDGYTFGSGTRLTVV.